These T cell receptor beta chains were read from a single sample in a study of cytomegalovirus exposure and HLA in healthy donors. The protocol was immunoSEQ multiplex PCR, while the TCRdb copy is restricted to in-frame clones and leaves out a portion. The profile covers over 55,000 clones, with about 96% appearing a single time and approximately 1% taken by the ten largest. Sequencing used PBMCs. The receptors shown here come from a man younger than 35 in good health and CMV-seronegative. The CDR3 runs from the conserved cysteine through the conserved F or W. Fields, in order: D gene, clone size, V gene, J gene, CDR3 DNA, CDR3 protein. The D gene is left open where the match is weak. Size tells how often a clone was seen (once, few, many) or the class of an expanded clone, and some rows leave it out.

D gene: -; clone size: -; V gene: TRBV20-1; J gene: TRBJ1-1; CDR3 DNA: TGCAGTGCTAGCAGCACTGAAGCTTTCTTT; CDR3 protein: CSASSTEAFF
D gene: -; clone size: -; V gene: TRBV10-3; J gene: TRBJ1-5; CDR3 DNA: TGTGCCATCAGTGAGTCGGCTGGGGGCGGTGGTCAGCCCCAGCATTTT; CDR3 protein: CAISESAGGGGQPQHF
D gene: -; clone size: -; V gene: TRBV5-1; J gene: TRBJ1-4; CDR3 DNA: TGCGCCAGCAGCTTGGCCAGTACGGGCGGGGAAAAACTGTTTTTT; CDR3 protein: CASSLASTGGEKLFF
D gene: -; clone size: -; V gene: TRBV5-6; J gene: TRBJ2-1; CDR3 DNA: TGTGCCAGCAGCTTAATCAGTTTAAGCTCCTACAATGAGCAGTTCTTC; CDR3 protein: CASSLISLSSYNEQFF
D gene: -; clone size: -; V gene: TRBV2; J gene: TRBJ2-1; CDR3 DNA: TGTGCCAGCAAGAAACTAGGAGATGAGCAGTTCTTC; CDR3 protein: CASKKLGDEQFF
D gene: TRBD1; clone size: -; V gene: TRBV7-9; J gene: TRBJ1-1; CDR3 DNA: TGTGCCAGCAGCTCCGGACAGGGTTGGACTGAAGCTTTCTTT; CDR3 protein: CASSSGQGWTEAFF
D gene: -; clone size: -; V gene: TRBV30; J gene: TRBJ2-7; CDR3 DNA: TGTGCCCGGAGTGTCACAGCCGAGCAGTACTTC; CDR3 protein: CARSVTAEQYF
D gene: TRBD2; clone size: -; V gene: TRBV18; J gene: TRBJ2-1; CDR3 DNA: TGTGCCAGCTCACCACCGGGAAGACTAGCGGGAGTAAATGAGCAGTTCTTC; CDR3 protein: CASSPPGRLAGVNEQFF
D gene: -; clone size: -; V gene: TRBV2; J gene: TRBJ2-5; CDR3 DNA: TGTGCCAGCAGTGAAGAGGGGAAAGAGACCCAGTACTTC; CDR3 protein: CASSEEGKETQYF
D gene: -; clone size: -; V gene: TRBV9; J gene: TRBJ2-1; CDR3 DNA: TGTGCCAGCAGCGTAGAAGGAGGGTACAATGAGCAGTTCTTC; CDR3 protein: CASSVEGGYNEQFF
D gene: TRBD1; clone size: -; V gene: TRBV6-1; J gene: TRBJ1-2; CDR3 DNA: TGTGCCAGCAGTGAAGCGCACGGACAGGGACGCTATGGCTACACCTTC; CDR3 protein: CASSEAHGQGRYGYTF
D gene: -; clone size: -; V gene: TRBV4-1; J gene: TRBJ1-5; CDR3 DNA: TGCGCCAGCAGCCAAGCGTCTGAGGTGAGCAATCAGCCCCAGCATTTT; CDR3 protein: CASSQASEVSNQPQHF
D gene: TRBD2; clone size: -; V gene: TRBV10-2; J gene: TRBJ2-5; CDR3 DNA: TGCGCCACAAGACTAGCGGGAGAAGAGACCCAGTACTTC; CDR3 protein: CATRLAGEETQYF
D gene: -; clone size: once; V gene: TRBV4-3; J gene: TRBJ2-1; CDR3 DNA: TGCGCCAGCAGCCGGCGACTTCGCAGTGGTCGGAATGAGCAGTTCTTC; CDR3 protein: CASSRRLRSGRNEQFF
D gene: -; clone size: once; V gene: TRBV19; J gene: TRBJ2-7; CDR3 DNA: TGTGCCAGTAGTATTTTGGCGGGGTGGGAGCAGTACTTC; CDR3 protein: CASSILAGWEQYF
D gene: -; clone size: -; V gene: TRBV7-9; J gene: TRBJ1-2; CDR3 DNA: TGTGCCAGCAGTTCGAACAACAGGGTTGGCTACACCTTC; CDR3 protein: CASSSNNRVGYTF
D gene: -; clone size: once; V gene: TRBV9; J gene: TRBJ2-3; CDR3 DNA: TGTGCCAGCAGCGTAGCAGGGTCCGCAGATACGCAGTATTTT; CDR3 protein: CASSVAGSADTQYF
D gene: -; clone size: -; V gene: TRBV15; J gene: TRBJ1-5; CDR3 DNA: TGTGCCACCAGCAGAGGGACAGTCGATAGCAATCAGCCCCAGCATTTT; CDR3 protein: CATSRGTVDSNQPQHF
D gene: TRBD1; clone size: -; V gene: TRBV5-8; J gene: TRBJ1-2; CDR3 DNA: TGTGCCAGCAGGAATCCGGCCAGGGGGACCAACTATGGCTACACCTTC; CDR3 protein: CASRNPARGTNYGYTF
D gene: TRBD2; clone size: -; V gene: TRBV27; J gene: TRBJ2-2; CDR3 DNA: TGTGCCAGCAGTGGAAGACTAGCGGGAGGGGGGGAGCTGTTTTTT; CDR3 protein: CASSGRLAGGGELFF
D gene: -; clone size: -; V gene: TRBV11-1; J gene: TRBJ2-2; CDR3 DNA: TGTGCCAGCAGCCTATTGGGCAGAAGCACCGGGGAGCTGTTTTTT; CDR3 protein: CASSLLGRSTGELFF
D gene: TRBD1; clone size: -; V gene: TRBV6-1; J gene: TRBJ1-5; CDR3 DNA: TGTGCCAGCAGTACAGGGGGCAACCAGCCCCAGCATTTT; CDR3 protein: CASSTGGNQPQHF
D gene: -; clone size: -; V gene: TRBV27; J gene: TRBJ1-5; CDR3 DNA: TGTGCCAGCATGCCTTCGGTAGATGGCAATCAGCCCCAGCATTTT; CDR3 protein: CASMPSVDGNQPQHF
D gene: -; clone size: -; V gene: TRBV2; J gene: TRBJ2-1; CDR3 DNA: TGTGCCAGCAGTATCGACCGCTACAGCAATGAGCAGTTCTTC; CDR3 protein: CASSIDRYSNEQFF
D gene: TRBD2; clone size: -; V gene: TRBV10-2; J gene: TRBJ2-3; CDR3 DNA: TGCGCCAGCAGGAATCCTTCTAGCGGGGTCGCTAGCACAGATACGCAGTATTTT; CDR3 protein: CASRNPSSGVASTDTQYF
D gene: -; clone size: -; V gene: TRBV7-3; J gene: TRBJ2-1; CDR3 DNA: TGTGCCAGCAGCTTAACCCGGGAGAATGAGCAGTTCTTC; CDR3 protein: CASSLTRENEQFF
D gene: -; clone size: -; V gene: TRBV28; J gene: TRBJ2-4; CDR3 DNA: TGTGCCAGTACTTCTCCTAGAGAGGGTGCACCCAAAAACATTCAGTACTTC; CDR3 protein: CASTSPREGAPKNIQYF
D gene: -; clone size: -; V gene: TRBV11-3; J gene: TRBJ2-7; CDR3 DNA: TGTGCCAGCAGCTCGCAGGGGGCTAGCGGCGAGCAGTACTTC; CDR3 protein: CASSSQGASGEQYF
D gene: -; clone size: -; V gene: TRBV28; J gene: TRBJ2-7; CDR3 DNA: TGTGCCAGCAGTTTAAGGGGACTTTACTACGAGCAGTACTTC; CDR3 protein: CASSLRGLYYEQYF
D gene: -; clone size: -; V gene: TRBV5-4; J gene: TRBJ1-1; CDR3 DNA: TGTGCCAGCAGCGAACTACAGGGAATGAACACTGAAGCTTTCTTT; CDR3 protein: CASSELQGMNTEAFF
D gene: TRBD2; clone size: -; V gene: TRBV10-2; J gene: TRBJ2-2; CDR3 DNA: TGCGCCAGCAGTGTATACTTGGGACTAGTTTCCTTCGGGGCCGGGGAGCTGTTTTTT; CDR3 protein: CASSVYLGLVSFGAGELFF
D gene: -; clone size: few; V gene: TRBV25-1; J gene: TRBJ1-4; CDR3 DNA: TGTGCCAGCAGCGACCCCAAACGGAGTAATGAAAAACTGTTTTTT; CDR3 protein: CASSDPKRSNEKLFF
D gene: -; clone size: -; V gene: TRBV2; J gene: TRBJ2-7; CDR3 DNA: TGTGCCAGCAGTGGACCCACGATAGGGGGTGACGAGCAGTACTTC; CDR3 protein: CASSGPTIGGDEQYF
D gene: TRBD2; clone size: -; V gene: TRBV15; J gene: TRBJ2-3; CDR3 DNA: TGTGCCACCAGCAGCCGATATGCCGGGACTAACACAGATACGCAGTATTTT; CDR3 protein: CATSSRYAGTNTDTQYF
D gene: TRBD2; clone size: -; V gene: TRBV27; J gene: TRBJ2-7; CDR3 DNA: TGTGCCAGCAGTTTGGGCTTGGGACTAGCGGGACTCTACGAGCAGTACTTC; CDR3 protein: CASSLGLGLAGLYEQYF
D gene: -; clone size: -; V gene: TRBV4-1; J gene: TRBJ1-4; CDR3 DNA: TGCGCCAGCAGCCAGTTCGGGAGAGTTAATGAAAAACTGTTTTTT; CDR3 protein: CASSQFGRVNEKLFF